The TCR beta chain described here comes from a study of CD8+CD57+ T cells in acquired aplastic anemia. TCR beta VDJ combinations and CDR3 sequences were profiled from genomic DNA. TCRdb ran MiXCR on the reads and lists one entry per CDR3 protein. The profile shows about 110,000 distinct CDR3 sequences, around 50% of them singletons. With 1 base removed from V and 9 bases from J, the gap between germline ends came to 10 bases. This CDR3 is 14 amino acids long. The germline gives CDR1 LGHNA, CDR2 YNFKEQ. The sample taken for sequencing was sorted CD4+, CD8+, or CD8+CD57+ T cells (not recorded which) from PBMCs. The origin of this receptor is a human donor in good health, serving as a control. The genes are TRBV4-2 and TRBJ1-6; D ambiguous. Here the CDR3 reads CASSQAGEVSPLHF. The CDR3 DNA is TGTGCCAGCAGCCAAGCTGGGGAGGTTTCACCCCTCCACTTT.